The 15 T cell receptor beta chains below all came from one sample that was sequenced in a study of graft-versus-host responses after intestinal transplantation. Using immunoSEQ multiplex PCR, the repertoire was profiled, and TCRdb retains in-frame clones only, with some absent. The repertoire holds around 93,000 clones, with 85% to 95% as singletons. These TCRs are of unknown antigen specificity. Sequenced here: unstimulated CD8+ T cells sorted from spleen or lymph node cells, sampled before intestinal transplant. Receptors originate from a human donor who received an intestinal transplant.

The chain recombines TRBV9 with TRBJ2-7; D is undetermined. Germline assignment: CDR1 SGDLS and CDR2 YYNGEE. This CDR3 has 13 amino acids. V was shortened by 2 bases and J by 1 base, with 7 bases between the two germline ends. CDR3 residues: CASSVAESYEQYF. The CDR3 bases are TGTGCCAGCAGCGTCGCGGAGTCCTACGAGCAGTACTTC.

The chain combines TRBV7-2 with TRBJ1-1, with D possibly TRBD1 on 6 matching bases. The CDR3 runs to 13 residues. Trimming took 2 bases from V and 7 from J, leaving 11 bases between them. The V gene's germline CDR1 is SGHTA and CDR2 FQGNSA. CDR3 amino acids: CASSLKRGVEAFF. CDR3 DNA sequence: TGTGCCAGCAGCTTAAAGAGGGGGGTTGAAGCTTTCTTT. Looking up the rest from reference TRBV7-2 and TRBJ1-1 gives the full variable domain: GAGVSQSPSNKVTEKGKDVELRCDPISGHTALYWYRQSLGQGLEFLIYFQGNSAPDKSGLPSDRFSAERTGGSVSTLTIQRTQQEDSAVYLCASSLKRGVEAFFGQGTRLTVV.

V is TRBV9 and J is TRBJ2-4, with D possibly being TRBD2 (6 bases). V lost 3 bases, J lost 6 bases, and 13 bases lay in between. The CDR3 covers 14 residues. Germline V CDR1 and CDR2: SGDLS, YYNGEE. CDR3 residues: CASSAGSTINIQYF. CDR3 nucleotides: TGTGCCAGCAGCGCCGGGAGCACCATAAACATTCAGTACTTC.

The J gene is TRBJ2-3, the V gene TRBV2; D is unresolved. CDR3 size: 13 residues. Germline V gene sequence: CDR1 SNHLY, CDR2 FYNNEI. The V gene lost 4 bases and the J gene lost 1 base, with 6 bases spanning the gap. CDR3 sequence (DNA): TGTGCCAGCAGTGTAGTGGGCACAGATACGCAGTATTTT. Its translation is CASSVVGTDTQYF.

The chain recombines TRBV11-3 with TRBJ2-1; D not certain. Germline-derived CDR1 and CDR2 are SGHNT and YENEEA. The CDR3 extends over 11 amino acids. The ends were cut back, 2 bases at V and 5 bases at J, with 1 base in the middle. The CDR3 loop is CASSLNNEQFF. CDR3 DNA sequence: TGTGCCAGCAGCTTAAACAATGAGCAGTTCTTC.

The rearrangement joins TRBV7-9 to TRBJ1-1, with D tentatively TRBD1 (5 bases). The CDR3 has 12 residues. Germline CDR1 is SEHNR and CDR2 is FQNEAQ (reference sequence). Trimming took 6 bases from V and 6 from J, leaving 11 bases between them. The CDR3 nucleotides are TGTGCCAGCAGAGTATCAGGGTCTGAAGCTTTCTTT. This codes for CASRVSGSEAFF.

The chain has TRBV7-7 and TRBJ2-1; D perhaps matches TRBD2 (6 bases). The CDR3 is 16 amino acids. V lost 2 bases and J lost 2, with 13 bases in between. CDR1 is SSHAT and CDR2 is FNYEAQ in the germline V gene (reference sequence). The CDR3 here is CASSLTSGVPYNEQFF. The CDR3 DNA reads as TGTGCCAGCAGCTTAACGTCGGGAGTTCCCTACAATGAGCAGTTCTTC.

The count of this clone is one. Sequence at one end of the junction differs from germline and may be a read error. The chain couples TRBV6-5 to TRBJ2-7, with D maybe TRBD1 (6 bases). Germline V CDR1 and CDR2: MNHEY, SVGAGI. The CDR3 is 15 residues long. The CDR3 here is CASSVDRWGSYEQYF. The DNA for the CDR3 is TGCGCCAGCAGTGTAGACAGGTGGGGTTCCTACGAGCAGTACTTC.

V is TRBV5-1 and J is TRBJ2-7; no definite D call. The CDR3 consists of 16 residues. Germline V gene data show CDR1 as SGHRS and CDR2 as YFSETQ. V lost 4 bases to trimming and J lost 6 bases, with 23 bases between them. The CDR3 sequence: CASSELERSVSAEQYF. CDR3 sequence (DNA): TGCGCCAGCAGCGAGCTAGAACGAAGCGTTTCTGCCGAGCAGTACTTC.

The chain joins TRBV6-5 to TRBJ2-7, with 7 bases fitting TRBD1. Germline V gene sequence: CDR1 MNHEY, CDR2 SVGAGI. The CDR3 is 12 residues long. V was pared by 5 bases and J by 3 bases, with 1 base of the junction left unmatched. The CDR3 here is CASSQGDYEQYF. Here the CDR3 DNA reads TGTGCCAGCAGTCAGGGGGACTACGAGCAGTACTTC.

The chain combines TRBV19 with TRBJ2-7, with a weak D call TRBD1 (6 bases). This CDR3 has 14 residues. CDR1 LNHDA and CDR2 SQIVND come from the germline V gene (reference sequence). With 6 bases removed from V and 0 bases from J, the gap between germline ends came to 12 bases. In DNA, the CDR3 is TGTGCCAGTAGGCCCACAGGGAGCTCCTACGAGCAGTACTTC. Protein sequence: CASRPTGSSYEQYF.

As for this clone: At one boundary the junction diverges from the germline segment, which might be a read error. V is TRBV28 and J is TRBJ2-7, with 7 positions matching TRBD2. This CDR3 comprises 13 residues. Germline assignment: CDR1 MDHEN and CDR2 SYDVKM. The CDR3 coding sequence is TGTGCCAGCGACAATGTGACTAGCTACGGGCAGTACTTC. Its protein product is CASDNVTSYGQYF.

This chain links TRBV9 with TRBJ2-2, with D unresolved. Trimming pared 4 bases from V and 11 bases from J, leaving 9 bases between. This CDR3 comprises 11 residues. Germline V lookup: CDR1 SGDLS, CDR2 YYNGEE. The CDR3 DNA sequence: TGTGCCAGCAGCATGGATGGAGAGCTGTTTTTT. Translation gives CASSMDGELFF.

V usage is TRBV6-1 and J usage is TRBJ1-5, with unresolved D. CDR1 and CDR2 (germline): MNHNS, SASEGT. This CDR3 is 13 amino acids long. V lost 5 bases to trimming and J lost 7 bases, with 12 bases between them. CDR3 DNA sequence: TGTGCCAGCAGTTGGCAAGTCGCGCAGCCCCAGCATTTT. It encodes CASSWQVAQPQHF.

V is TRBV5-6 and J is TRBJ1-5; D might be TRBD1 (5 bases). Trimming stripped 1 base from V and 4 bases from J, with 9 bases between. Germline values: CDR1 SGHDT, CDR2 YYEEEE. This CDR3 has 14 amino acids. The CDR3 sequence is CASSLIGGNQPQHF. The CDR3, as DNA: TGTGCCAGCAGCTTGATTGGGGGGAATCAGCCCCAGCATTTT.